The clone carrying this TCR beta chain was picked up a small number of times. Its antigen remains unidentified. The data originate from a study of Graves' ophthalmopathy and Graves' hyperthyroidism. V was trimmed by 0 bases and J by 6 bases, leaving 9 bases between them. The germline gives CDR1 SGHTS, CDR2 YDEGEE. This CDR3 spans 13 amino acids. Whole-study results and caveats: For separating ophthalmopathy from stable hyperthyroidism, a 13-signature model gave 87.88% sensitivity and approximately 76% specificity.

Under 3 months in duration, the ophthalmopathy in affected donors had moderate-to-severe activity, CAS ≥3 and NOSPECS ≥4. Diagnosis used clinical symptoms, serum thyroxine, TRAb, thyroid ultrasound and orbital computed tomography. Researchers took RNA transcripts and amplified TCR beta CDR3 regions from them. The library came from an HTBI-primed first-round RT-PCR and a second-round multiplex PCR. One entry per CDR3 protein results from TCRdb running MiXCR on the multiplex PCR reads. The repertoire has hundreds of thousands of distinct CDR3 sequences, 35% to 45% of them found once; the top ten carry about 3.3%.

The specimen was peripheral blood. The receptor's source is an adult man with Graves' ophthalmopathy. The chain uses TRBV5-8 and TRBJ1-2; no clear D. The CDR3 DNA follows: TGTGCCAGCAGCTTGGCGGGGTTTCATGGCTACACCTTC. Protein: CASSLAGFHGYTF.